This TCR beta chain emerged from a study of OX40 agonist ivuxolimab in advanced cancers. V lost 2 bases to trimming and J lost 2 bases, with 3 bases between them. CDR3 size: 11 residues. Germline lookup yields CDR1 GTSNPN and CDR2 SVGIG (reference sequence). On this clone: Its antigen is as yet unknown. This specimen includes other DNA sequences encoding the same CDR3.

The repertoire was sequenced with immunoSEQ multiplex PCR; TCRdb's copy has only in-frame clones and lacks some. Here the sample spans about 110,000 clones, around 93% being singletons. Excluded were patients having autoimmune disease history or systemic immunosuppression. Study findings and constraints: Mean expanded clone counts were higher in CD8+ than CD4+ T cells. CD4+ and CD8+ blood T cells expanded clonally by week 6 at 0.1 to 3.0 mg/kg. The 0.1-3.0 mg/kg partial responders had among the lowest clonal expansion.

The rearrangement uses TRBV30 and TRBJ1-1; D is undetermined. The receptor was derived from an adult with an advanced solid tumor such as melanoma, head and neck, liver or kidney cancer. The material sequenced was CD4+ or CD8+ T cells sorted from blood, taken in a trial of the OX40 agonist ivuxolimab. The CDR3 DNA follows: TGTGCCTGGAGTCGAAACACTGAAGCTTTCTTT. Its protein is CAWSRNTEAFF.